The 18 T cell receptor beta chains presented below share a single source sample, sequenced in a study of T-cell memory formation after mild COVID-19. MiXCR was run by TCRdb on the 5' RACE reads, yielding one entry per CDR3 protein. The sample has about 84,000 distinct CDR3 sequences; 14% are singletons. The specimen sequenced was PBMCs or a T cell subset sorted from them (not recorded which). The receptors were sampled from an adult woman who had mild COVID-19 (a few samples of this study predate the infection). Cell type and time point are not known.

V gene TRBV11-1 combines with J gene TRBJ2-1; 9 bases line up with TRBD2. CDR1 SGHAT and CDR2 FQDESV come from the germline V gene (reference sequence). The CDR3 spans 17 residues. V was pared by 8 bases and J by 0 bases, with 11 bases of the junction left unmatched. The CDR3 DNA reads TGTGCCAGCGGAGCTTATCTAGCGGGGTACTCCTACAATGAGCAGTTCTTC. It specifies CASGAYLAGYSYNEQFF.

This clonotype was recorded a few times. The V and J genes are TRBV5-1 and TRBJ2-7, with 10 positions matching TRBD1. CDR1 is SGHRS, CDR2 YFSETQ, per germline. The CDR3 spans 15 residues. The J segment lost 2 bases and the V segment lost 0 bases, leaving 2 bases of the junction unmatched. The CDR3 loop is CASSLEDRGPYEQYF. CDR3 nucleotides: TGCGCCAGCAGCTTGGAAGACAGGGGGCCCTACGAGCAGTACTTC.

With respect to this clonotype: Relative to the germline gene, one junction end is altered; a read error may explain this. The V gene is TRBV7-9, the J gene TRBJ1-1, with no clear D. CDR3 length equals 13 residues. The V gene's germline CDR1 is SEHNR and CDR2 FQNEAQ (reference sequence). The CDR3 is CASSERGNTEAIF. The CDR3 DNA sequence: TGTGCCAGCAGCGAACGGGGTAACACTGAAGCTATCTTT.

CDR3 loop: CASSSRDRGTEAFF. In DNA, the CDR3 is TGTGCCAGCAGCTCGAGGGACAGGGGAACTGAAGCTTTCTTT. The V gene is TRBV7-6, the J gene TRBJ1-1; 10 bases line up with TRBD1. With V trimmed by 4 bases and J by 5 bases, 4 bases remained unmatched. CDR1 is SGHVS and CDR2 is FNYEAQ in the germline V gene. CDR3 length: 14 residues.

The V gene is TRBV12-3 or TRBV12-4, the J gene TRBJ1-2; 9 bases map to TRBD1. The trim removed 6 bases at V and 8 bases at J, leaving 7 bases unmatched. This CDR3 spans 13 amino acids. The CDR3 coding sequence is TGTGCCAGCAGCCCGGGACAGGGCGGCGGCTACACCTTC. It is translated as CASSPGQGGGYTF.

This clonotype was recorded many times. The V gene is TRBV27, the J gene TRBJ2-5; 8 bases match TRBD1. V gave up 4 bases and J gave up 9 bases; unmatched junction bases: 13. Looked up from germline, CDR1 is MNHEY and CDR2 is SMNVEV (reference sequence). The length of the CDR3 is 15 residues. This chain's CDR3 is CASSSAPDRVGAQYF. CDR3 in DNA: TGTGCCAGCAGTTCCGCCCCGGACAGGGTGGGGGCCCAGTACTTC.

This clonotype was picked up a small number of times. One junction end disagrees with the germline gene, perhaps due to a read error. This sequence joins TRBV7-3 and TRBJ2-2; D is unclear. CDR1 is SGHTA and CDR2 is FQGTGA in the germline V gene. This CDR3 is 13 amino acids long. The CDR3 sequence is CASSSIPTRELFF. The CDR3 DNA sequence: TGTGCCAGCAGCTCTATCCCCACCCGGGAGCTGTTTTTT.

This clonotype was counted a few times. This rearrangement joins TRBV5-5 to TRBJ2-2; D is unresolved. Germline V gene sequence: CDR1 SGHKS, CDR2 YYEKEE (reference sequence). V was pared by 0 bases and J by 5 bases, with 5 bases between. The CDR3 loop spans 13 amino acids. CDR3 region: CASSLGRTGELFF. The CDR3 DNA reads TGTGCCAGCAGCTTGGGGCGAACCGGGGAGCTGTTTTTT.

V is TRBV9 and J is TRBJ2-3; TRBD2 agrees at 14 bases. The CDR3 has 17 amino acids. V dropped 3 bases and J dropped 0; count of bases not matched to a gene: 3. The germline CDR1 and CDR2 sequences are SGDLS and YYNGEE. The CDR3 is CASSAGTSGSSTDTQYF. DNA of the CDR3: TGTGCCAGCAGCGCCGGGACTAGCGGGAGTAGCACAGATACGCAGTATTTT.

Concerning this clonotype itself: This is likely a read error, given that the CDR3 carries no conserved phenylalanine or tryptophan at its end. The chain is built from TRBV7-9 and TRBJ2-7, with 8 bases aligning to TRBD2. CDR3 length equals 15 residues. CDR1 and CDR2 from the germline V gene are SEHNR and FQNEAQ (reference sequence). Germline trimming cut 4 bases from V and 7 bases from J; bases unmatched to any gene: 12. The CDR3 sequence is CASSSTGAVAGEQYL. For the CDR3, the DNA is TGTGCCAGCAGCTCTACGGGCGCGGTAGCGGGAGAGCAGTACTTA.

DNA of the CDR3: TGCAGCGTTGAAGAGTCCGGGGGGGGCCACGCAGATACGCAGTATTTT. Translating it yields CSVEESGGGHADTQYF. The chain employs TRBV29-1 and TRBJ2-3; TRBD2 aligns across 8 bases. V gave up 0 bases and J gave up 4 bases; unmatched junction bases: 9. This CDR3 is 16 amino acids long. In germline, CDR1 is SQVTM, CDR2 ANQGSEA.

The rearrangement links TRBV7-2 to TRBJ2-7; 8 bases are shared with TRBD2. J gave up 2 bases and V 3 bases, and 3 bases lay outside the gene matches. CDR3 length equals 14 residues. Germline V CDR1 and CDR2: SGHTA, FQGNSA. The CDR3 nucleotides are TGTGCCAGCAGCTTGTCAGCGGGGGCCTACGAGCAGTACTTC. Amino acids: CASSLSAGAYEQYF.

This clonotype is medium-sized in the sample. The chain combines TRBV6-5 with TRBJ2-7, with D possibly matching TRBD2 (6 bases). Germline V gene lookup returns CDR1 MNHEY and CDR2 SVGAGI. V was cut by 7 bases and J by 6 bases, with 10 bases left in between. The CDR3 has 11 amino acids. For the CDR3, the DNA is TGTGCCAGCACGGGGGTCGGCGAGCAGTACTTC. As protein: CASTGVGEQYF.

J is TRBJ2-3 and V is TRBV29-1; TRBD1 might be the D (5 bases). Germline V gene lookup returns CDR1 SQVTM and CDR2 ANQGSEA. CDR3 length: 13 amino acids. V was shortened by 7 bases and J by 1 base, with 12 bases between the two germline ends. CDR3 DNA sequence: TGCAGCGGAACACAGGTGGGCACAGATACGCAGTATTTT. Residues: CSGTQVGTDTQYF.

V gene TRBV7-9 combines with J gene TRBJ2-7; no reliable D call. The germline V and J ends were trimmed by 5 bases and 6 bases, with 14 bases remaining between them. The CDR3 contains 13 residues. Germline values: CDR1 SEHNR, CDR2 FQNEAQ (reference sequence). CDR3 amino acids: CASSQQLFPEQYF. The CDR3 DNA reads TGTGCCAGCAGCCAACAGCTATTCCCCGAGCAGTACTTC. Full variable domain (outside the CDR3, taken from reference TRBV7-9 and TRBJ2-7): DTGVSQNPRHKITKRGQNVTFRCDPISEHNRLYWYRQTLGQGPEFLTYFQNEAQLEKSRLLSDRFSAERPKGSFSTLEIQRTEQGDSAMYLCASSQQLFPEQYFGPGTRLTVT.

The chain combines TRBV27 with TRBJ2-3; TRBD2 matches 11 bases. This CDR3 region has 17 residues. Germline CDR1 MNHEY, CDR2 SMNVEV (reference sequence). The ends lost 6 bases at V and 4 bases at J; junction bases unmatched: 12. The chain's CDR3 is CASSTLVAGGQSDTQYF. The CDR3 DNA is TGTGCCAGCAGCACTTTGGTAGCGGGGGGGCAGTCAGATACGCAGTATTTT.

This sequence joins TRBV4-1 and TRBJ1-2, with no clear D. The V end lost 4 bases, the J end lost 0 bases, and 12 bases lay between the germline ends. The CDR3 length is 15 residues. Germline-derived CDR1 and CDR2 are MGHRA and YSYEKL. The CDR3 DNA is TGCGCCAGCAGCCGGATCGGTCTGCCTAACTATGGCTACACCTTC. Translation: CASSRIGLPNYGYTF.

This chain uses TRBV29-1 with TRBJ2-7, with TRBD2 identical over 9 bases. CDR1 SQVTM and CDR2 ANQGSEA come from the germline V gene. The V segment lost 3 bases and the J segment 3 bases; nucleotides outside the gene matches: 6. The CDR3 loop spans 14 amino acids. The CDR3 coding sequence is TGCAGCGTTGAGCTGGCGGGAGGGATCTACGAGCAGTACTTC. This sequence encodes CSVELAGGIYEQYF.